The 12 T cell receptor beta chains reported below all come from one sample, sequenced in a study of cytomegalovirus exposure and HLA in healthy donors. The primer mix had 60 Vbeta and 13 Jbeta primers. Generated by immunoSEQ multiplex PCR, the TCRdb table keeps only in-frame clones and is missing some. Counted here are fewer than 200,000 clones, 60% to 80% occurring once; the ten biggest clones make up almost 6.5%. Sequenced: PBMCs. These receptors all come from a man aged 35-49 years in good health and CMV-seropositive.

V usage is TRBV9 and J usage is TRBJ2-1; TRBD2 agrees at 11 bases. CDR3 size: 15 residues. The V and J ends lost 5 bases and 7 bases, in that order; junction bases with no gene match: 8. In germline, CDR1 is SGDLS, CDR2 YYNGEE. Here the CDR3 reads CASSLTSGSWNEQFF. The CDR3 bases are TGTGCCAGCAGTCTTACTAGCGGGAGCTGGAATGAGCAGTTCTTC.

This rearrangement joins TRBV9 to TRBJ1-4, with D possibly being TRBD1 (5 bases). V dropped 0 bases and J dropped 8 bases, with 23 bases sitting between them. Per germline, CDR1 SGDLS and CDR2 YYNGEE. The length of the CDR3 is 18 residues. The CDR3 is CASSVASGSQGSREKLFF. The CDR3 coding sequence is TGTGCCAGCAGCGTAGCATCCGGGAGTCAGGGCTCACGGGAAAAACTGTTTTTT.

J is TRBJ2-5 and V is TRBV19; D is unresolved. The germline V and J ends were trimmed by 6 bases and 9 bases, with 20 bases remaining between them. This CDR3 spans 14 amino acids. Germline V gives CDR1 LNHDA, CDR2 SQIVND (reference sequence). The CDR3 loop reads CASSPSLMSKSQYF. The CDR3 DNA is TGTGCCAGTAGCCCCTCCCTCATGAGCAAGTCCCAGTACTTC.

The chain links TRBV2 to TRBJ2-6; possible D gene TRBD1, 6 bases. This CDR3 region has 14 residues. CDR1 and CDR2 from the germline V gene are SNHLY and FYNNEI. Trimming took 7 bases from V and 4 from J, leaving 11 bases between them. The CDR3 protein is CASTTGSGANVLTF. The CDR3, as DNA: TGTGCCAGCACTACAGGGTCCGGGGCCAACGTCCTGACTTTC.

The chain has TRBV28 and TRBJ2-1; the D gene is possibly TRBD1 (6 bases). The CDR3 sequence is 17 residues long. Germline CDR1 reads MDHEN; CDR2 reads SYDVKM. The germline V and J ends were trimmed by 5 bases and 9 bases, with 26 bases remaining between them. CDR3 amino acids: CASSILLPGEYYGEQFF. The CDR3 bases are TGTGCCAGCAGTATCCTATTGCCAGGGGAGTATTACGGTGAGCAGTTCTTC.

This clone was seen more than once but under ten times. DNA of the CDR3: TGCAGCGTTGCTGCGGGGGGGGCGAACACCGGGGAGCTGTTTTTT. Protein: CSVAAGGANTGELFF. The chain combines TRBV29-1 with TRBJ2-2; 9 bases match TRBD2. Germline loops: CDR1 SQVTM, CDR2 ANQGSEA. CDR3 size: 15 residues. With 4 bases clipped from V and 0 bases from J, the junction kept 3 bases outside the gene matches.

The CDR3 sequence is CASKRGSLAGDHEQFF. The CDR3 region has the DNA TGTGCCAGCAAAAGGGGGAGTCTAGCGGGAGACCATGAGCAGTTCTTC. The chain employs TRBV19 and TRBJ2-1, with 10 bases lining up with TRBD2. Looked up from germline, CDR1 is LNHDA and CDR2 is SQIVND (reference sequence). There are 16 residues in the CDR3. With V trimmed by 9 bases and J by 8 bases, 16 bases remained unmatched.

The chain is built from TRBV5-6 and TRBJ2-5, with D unresolved. Germline loops: CDR1 SGHDT, CDR2 YYEEEE. The ends were cut back, 2 bases at V and 7 bases at J, with 6 bases in the middle. The CDR3 contains 11 residues. The chain's CDR3 is CASSFLGTQYF. The DNA for the CDR3 is TGTGCCAGCAGCTTCCTCGGGACCCAGTACTTC.

This clone was seen once. The CDR3 region has the DNA TGTGCCTCGGGGAGAGGGGCTTTCTTT. Its protein is CASGRGAFF. This sequence joins TRBV19 and TRBJ1-1; D unclear. This CDR3 is built from 9 residues. The ends were cut back, 11 bases at V and 11 bases at J, with 12 bases in the middle. The germline gives CDR1 LNHDA, CDR2 SQIVND (reference sequence).

The chain has TRBV28 and TRBJ1-5; D is ambiguous. The CDR3 contains 12 residues. Germline CDR1 reads MDHEN; CDR2 reads SYDVKM. V gave up 7 bases and J gave up 2 bases, with 6 bases separating them. The CDR3 spells CASNRGNQPQHF. CDR3 sequence (DNA): TGTGCCAGCAATCGAGGCAATCAGCCCCAGCATTTT.

This chain joins TRBV28 and TRBJ2-7; D might be TRBD2 (6 bases). The CDR3 covers 14 residues. Trimming removed 3 bases at V and 5 bases at J, with 14 bases between. Germline CDR1 is MDHEN and CDR2 is SYDVKM. CDR3 amino acids: CASSFIGSRNEQYF. As DNA, the CDR3 is TGTGCCAGCAGTTTTATCGGGAGTAGGAACGAGCAGTACTTC. Based on the CDR3 plus reference TRBV28 and TRBJ2-7, the full variable domain is DVKVTQSSRYLVKRTGEKVFLECVQDMDHENMFWYRQDPGLGLRLIYFSYDVKMKEKGDIPEGYSVSREKKERFSLILESASTNQTSMYLCASSFIGSRNEQYFGPGTRLTVT.

This clone was detected once. This chain connects TRBV6-6 to TRBJ1-2, with 11 bases fitting TRBD1. V was clipped by 5 bases and J by 6 bases; unmatched bases: 8. CDR1 MNHNY and CDR2 SVGAGI come from the germline V gene (reference sequence). This CDR3 is built from 15 residues. CDR3: CASSPDRGQEHGYTF. For the CDR3, the DNA is TGTGCCAGCAGTCCGGACAGGGGGCAGGAGCATGGCTACACCTTC.